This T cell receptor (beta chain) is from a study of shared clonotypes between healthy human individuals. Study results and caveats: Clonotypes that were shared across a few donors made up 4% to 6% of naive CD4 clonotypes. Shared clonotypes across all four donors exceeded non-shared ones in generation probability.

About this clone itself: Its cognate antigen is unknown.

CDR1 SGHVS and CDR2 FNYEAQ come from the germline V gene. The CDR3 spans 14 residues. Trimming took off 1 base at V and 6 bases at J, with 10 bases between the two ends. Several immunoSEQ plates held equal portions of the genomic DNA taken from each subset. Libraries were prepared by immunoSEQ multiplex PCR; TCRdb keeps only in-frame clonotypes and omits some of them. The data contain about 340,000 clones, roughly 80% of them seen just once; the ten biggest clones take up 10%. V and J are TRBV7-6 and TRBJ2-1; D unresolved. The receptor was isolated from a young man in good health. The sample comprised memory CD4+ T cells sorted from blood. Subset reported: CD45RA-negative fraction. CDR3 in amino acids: CASSLVPASNEQFF. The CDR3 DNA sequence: TGTGCCAGCAGCTTAGTCCCCGCATCCAATGAGCAGTTCTTC.